This T cell receptor (beta chain) comes out of a study of post-analysis software for immune sequencing data. Overall study: Some patients lacked subtype; others had relapsing-remitting, secondary progressive or progressive-relapsing disease. Whole-study findings and limits: A few TRBV segments (TRBV5-6, TRBV5-1 and TRBV20-1 among them) occurred more frequently in patients than in controls. Pronounced co-clustering by F measure was evident among identically batched samples.

This clonotype was observed a single time. What it binds is not known. Germline V gene sequence: CDR1 DFQATT, CDR2 SNEGSKA (reference sequence). Trimming cost V 6 bases and J 3 bases, with 17 bases left between them. This CDR3 contains 15 residues. Unique molecular identifiers were present in the TCR beta cDNA libraries. Once 1 to 10 million T cells were used, approximately 470,000 cDNA molecules resulted. Using its own MiXCR run on the PCR reads, TCRdb lists one record per CDR3 protein. The sample consists of hundreds of thousands of distinct CDR3 sequences, 30% of them appearing once. The sequencing input was blood. The TCR comes from a girl aged 10-17 years with multiple sclerosis. The rearrangement uses TRBV20-1 and TRBJ2-2; D may be TRBD1 or TRBD2 (6 bases each). The CDR3 loop is CSAKGTGAHTGELFF. CDR3 nucleotides: TGCAGTGCAAAGGGGACGGGGGCCCACACCGGGGAGCTGTTTTTT.